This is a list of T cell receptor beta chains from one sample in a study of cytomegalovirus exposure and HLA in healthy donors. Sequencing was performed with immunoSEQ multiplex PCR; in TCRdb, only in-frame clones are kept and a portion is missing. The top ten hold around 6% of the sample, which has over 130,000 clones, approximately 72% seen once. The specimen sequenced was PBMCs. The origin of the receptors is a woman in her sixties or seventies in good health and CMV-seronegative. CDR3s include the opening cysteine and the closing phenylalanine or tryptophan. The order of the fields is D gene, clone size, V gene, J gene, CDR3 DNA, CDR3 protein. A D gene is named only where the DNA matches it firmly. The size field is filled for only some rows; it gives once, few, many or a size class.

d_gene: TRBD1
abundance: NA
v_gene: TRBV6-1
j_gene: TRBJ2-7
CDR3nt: TGTGCCAGCAGTGAAGCTTGGGACAGGTACTACGAGCAGTACTTC
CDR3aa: CASSEAWDRYYEQYF

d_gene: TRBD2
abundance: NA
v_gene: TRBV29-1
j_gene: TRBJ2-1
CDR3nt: TGCAGCGTTGAAGATCGCCTAGCGGGCTACAATGAGCAGTTCTTC
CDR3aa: CSVEDRLAGYNEQFF

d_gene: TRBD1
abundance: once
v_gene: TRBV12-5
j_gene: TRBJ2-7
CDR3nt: TGTGCTAGTGGTTTTACAGGGGGCTACGAGCAGTACTTC
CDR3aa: CASGFTGGYEQYF

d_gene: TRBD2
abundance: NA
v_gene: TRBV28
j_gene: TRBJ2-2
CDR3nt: TGTGCCAGCGGCTCGGGGGGAGTCCGGGAGCTGTTTTTT
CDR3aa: CASGSGGVRELFF

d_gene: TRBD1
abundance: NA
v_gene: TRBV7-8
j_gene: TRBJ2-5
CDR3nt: TGTGCCAGCAGCCGAGGGGGCGCGTATGAGACCCAGTACTTC
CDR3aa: CASSRGGAYETQYF

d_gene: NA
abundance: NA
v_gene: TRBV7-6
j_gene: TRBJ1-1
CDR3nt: TGTGCCAGCAGCTTAGCGCTAGGTTCAAAGTTGAGGAACACTGAAGCTTTCTTT
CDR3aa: CASSLALGSKLRNTEAFF

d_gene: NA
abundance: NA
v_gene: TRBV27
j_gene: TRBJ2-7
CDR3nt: TGTGCCAACCCGTACAGGGCTGAGGACGAGCAGTACTTC
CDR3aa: CANPYRAEDEQYF

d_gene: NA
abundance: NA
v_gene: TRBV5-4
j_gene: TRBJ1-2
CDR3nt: TGTGCCAGCAGCGCAGACAGCTTCTATGGCTACACCTTC
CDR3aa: CASSADSFYGYTF

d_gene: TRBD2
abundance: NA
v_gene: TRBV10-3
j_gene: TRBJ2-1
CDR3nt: TGTGCCATCAGTGAGTTCAGCGGGGGGAGGGGCAATGAGCAGTTCTTC
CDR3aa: CAISEFSGGRGNEQFF

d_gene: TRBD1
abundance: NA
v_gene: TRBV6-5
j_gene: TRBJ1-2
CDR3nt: TGTGCCAGCAGGGGCGACAGGGAAAGATGGGGCTACACCTTC
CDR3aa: CASRGDRERWGYTF

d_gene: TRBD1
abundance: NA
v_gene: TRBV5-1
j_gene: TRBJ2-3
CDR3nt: TGCGCCAGCAGCTTTACAGGGGGATCCACAGATACGCAGTATTTT
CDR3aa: CASSFTGGSTDTQYF

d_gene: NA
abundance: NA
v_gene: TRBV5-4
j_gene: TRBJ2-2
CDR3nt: TGTGCCAGCAGCCCCCCGCGAAGCACCGGGGAGCTGTTTTTT
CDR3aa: CASSPPRSTGELFF

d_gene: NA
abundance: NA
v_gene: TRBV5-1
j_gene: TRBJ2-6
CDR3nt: TGCGCCAGCAGCTTGTCGGTATCTGGGGCCAACGTCCTGACTTTC
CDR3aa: CASSLSVSGANVLTF

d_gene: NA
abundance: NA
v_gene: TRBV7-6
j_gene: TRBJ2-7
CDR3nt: TGTGCCAGCAGCTTAGAAAGTAGCGACTCCTACGAGCAGTACTTC
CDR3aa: CASSLESSDSYEQYF

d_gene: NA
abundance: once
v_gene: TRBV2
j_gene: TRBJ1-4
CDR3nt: TGTGCCAGCAGTGAAGCGGGCAGCACTAATGAAAAACTGTTTTTT
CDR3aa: CASSEAGSTNEKLFF

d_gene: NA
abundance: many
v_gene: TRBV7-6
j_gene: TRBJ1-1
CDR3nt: TGTGCCAGCAGCTTAGGGGGGGGCGGAAACACTGAAGCTTTCTTT
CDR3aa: CASSLGGGGNTEAFF

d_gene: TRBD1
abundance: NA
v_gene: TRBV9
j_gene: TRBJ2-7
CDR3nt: TGTGCCAGCAGCGTAGGGGTAGGGGGCTTAGGGGACGAGCAGTACTTC
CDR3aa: CASSVGVGGLGDEQYF

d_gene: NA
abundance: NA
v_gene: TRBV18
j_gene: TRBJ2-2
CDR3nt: TGTGCCAGCTCACCAACCCTAGTGAACACCGGGGAGCTGTTTTTT
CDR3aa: CASSPTLVNTGELFF

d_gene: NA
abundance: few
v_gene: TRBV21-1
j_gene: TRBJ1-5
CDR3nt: TGTGCCAGCAGCAAAGAGAAAATGCGGGATTCTAATTTTATACAGCCCCAGCATTTT
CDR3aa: CASSKEKMRDSNFIQPQHF

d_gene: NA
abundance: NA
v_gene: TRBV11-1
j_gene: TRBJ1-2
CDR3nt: TGTGCCAGCAGCCCTCTCCCGGGTAACTATGGCTACACCTTC
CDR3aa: CASSPLPGNYGYTF

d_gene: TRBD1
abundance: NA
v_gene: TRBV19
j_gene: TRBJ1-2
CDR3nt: TGTGCCAGTAGTATAGTTGACAGGGGTCTGGATGGCTACACCTTC
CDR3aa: CASSIVDRGLDGYTF

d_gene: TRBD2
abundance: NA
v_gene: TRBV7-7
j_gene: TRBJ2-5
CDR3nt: TGTGCCAGCAGTCCCGGGACTACGTTCGGAGAGACCCAGTACTTC
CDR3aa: CASSPGTTFGETQYF

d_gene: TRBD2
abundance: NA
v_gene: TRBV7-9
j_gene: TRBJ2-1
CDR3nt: TGTGCCAGCAGCATACCCGGGACTAGTCCTTACAATGAGCAGTTCTTC
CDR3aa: CASSIPGTSPYNEQFF

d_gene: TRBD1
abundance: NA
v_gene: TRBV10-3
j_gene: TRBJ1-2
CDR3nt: TGTGCCACTACCCCGGGACAGGGCCTCTATGGCTACACCTTC
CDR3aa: CATTPGQGLYGYTF

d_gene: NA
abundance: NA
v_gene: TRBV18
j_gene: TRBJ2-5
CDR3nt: TGTGCCAGCTCACCAAGGTGGGGAGGTCAAGAGACCCAGTACTTC
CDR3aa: CASSPRWGGQETQYF

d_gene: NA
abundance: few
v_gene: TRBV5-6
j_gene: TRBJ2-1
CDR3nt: TGTGCCAGCAGCCTTCAGATCAATGAGCAGTTCTTC
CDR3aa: CASSLQINEQFF

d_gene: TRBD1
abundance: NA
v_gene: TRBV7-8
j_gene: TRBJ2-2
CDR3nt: TGTGCCAGCACCTCCGGACAGGGGTACACCGGGGAGCTGTTTTTT
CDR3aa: CASTSGQGYTGELFF

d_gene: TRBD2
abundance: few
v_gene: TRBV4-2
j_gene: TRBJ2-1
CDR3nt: TGTGCCAGCAGCCGGCGACTAGCGGGGGAACTCAATGAGCAGTTCTTC
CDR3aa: CASSRRLAGELNEQFF

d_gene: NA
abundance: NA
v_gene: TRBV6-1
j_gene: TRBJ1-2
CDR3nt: TGTGCCAGCAGTGAAGCTGCGTTCTATGGCTACACCTTC
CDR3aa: CASSEAAFYGYTF

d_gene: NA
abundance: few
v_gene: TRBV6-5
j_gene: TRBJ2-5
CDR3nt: TGTGCCAGCAGTTCAAAAGGGCGCGGGGAGACCCAGTACTTC
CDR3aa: CASSSKGRGETQYF

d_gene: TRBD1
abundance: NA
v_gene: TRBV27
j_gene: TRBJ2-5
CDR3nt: TGTGCCACCGTAGGCTGGACAGGGCATCAAGAGACCCAGTACTTC
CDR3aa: CATVGWTGHQETQYF

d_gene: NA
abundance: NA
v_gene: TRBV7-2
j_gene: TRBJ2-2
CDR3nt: TGTGCCAGCAGTAATATTCGAGGAATCGCCGGGGAGCTGTTTTTT
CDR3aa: CASSNIRGIAGELFF

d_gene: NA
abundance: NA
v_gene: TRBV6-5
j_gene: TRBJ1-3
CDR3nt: TGTGCCAGCAGCGCAGGGTGGGAAGGAAACACCATATATTTT
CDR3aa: CASSAGWEGNTIYF

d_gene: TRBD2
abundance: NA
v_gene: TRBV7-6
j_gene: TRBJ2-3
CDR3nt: TGTGCCAGCAGCTTAGGTAGCGGGGGGGCCACAGATACGCAGTATTTT
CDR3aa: CASSLGSGGATDTQYF

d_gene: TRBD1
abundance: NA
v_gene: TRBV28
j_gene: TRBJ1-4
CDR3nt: TGTGCCAGCAGTTCCGGGACAGCCTCAACTAATGAAAAACTGTTTTTT
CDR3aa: CASSSGTASTNEKLFF

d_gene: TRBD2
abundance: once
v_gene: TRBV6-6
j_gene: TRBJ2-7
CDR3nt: TGTGCCAGCAGTTCGTCTAGCGGGGTCCTGTACGAGCAGTACTTC
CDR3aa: CASSSSSGVLYEQYF

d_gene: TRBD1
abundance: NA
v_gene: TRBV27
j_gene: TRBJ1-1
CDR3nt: TGTGCCAGCAGTTTAGGGACAGGGGGCAACACTGAAGCTTTCTTT
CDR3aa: CASSLGTGGNTEAFF

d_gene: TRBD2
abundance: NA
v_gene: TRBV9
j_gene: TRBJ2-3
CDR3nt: TGTGCCAGCAGCGTAGCAGGCGGGGGGGCCACGCAGTATTTT
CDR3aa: CASSVAGGGATQYF

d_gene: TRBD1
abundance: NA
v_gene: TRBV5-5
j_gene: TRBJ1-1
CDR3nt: TGTGCCAGCAGAATACTTCCGACAGGGAATATGAACACTGAAGCTTTCTTT
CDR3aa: CASRILPTGNMNTEAFF

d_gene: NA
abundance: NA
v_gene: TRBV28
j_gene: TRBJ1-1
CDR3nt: TGTGCCAGCATCGGGACAACGAACACTGAAGCTTTCTTT
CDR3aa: CASIGTTNTEAFF

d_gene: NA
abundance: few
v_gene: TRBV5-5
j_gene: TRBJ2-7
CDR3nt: TGTGCCAGCAGCTTGGGAGTGACGGGTGCCGAGCAGTACTTC
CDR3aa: CASSLGVTGAEQYF

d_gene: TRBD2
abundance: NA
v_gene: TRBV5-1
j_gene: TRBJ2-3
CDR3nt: TGCGCCAGCAGCGGATCACGGGGGGGACGAACAGATACGCAGTATTTT
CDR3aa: CASSGSRGGRTDTQYF

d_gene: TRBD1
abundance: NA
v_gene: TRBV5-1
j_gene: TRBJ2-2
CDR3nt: TGCGCCAGCAGCTTGAGCCGACAGGGGGCCGGGGAGCTGTTTTTT
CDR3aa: CASSLSRQGAGELFF

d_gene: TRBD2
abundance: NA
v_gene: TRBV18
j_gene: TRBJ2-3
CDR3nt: TGTGCCAGCTCACCACATATCCTATTCGAGGCGGGAGATTGGGCAGATACGCAGTATTTT
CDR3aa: CASSPHILFEAGDWADTQYF

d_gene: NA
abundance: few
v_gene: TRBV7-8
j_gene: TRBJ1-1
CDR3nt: TGTGCCAGCAGCTTCTCCCCGAACACTGAAGCTTTCTTT
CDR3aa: CASSFSPNTEAFF

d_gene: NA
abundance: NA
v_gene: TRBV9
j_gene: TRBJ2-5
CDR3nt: TGTGCCAGCAGCGATGGGCCGCAAGAGACCCAGTACTTC
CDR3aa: CASSDGPQETQYF

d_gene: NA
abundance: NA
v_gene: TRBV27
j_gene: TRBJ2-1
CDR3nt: TGTGCCAGCAGACCATACGAAGGACAGAACAATGAGCAGTTCTTC
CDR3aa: CASRPYEGQNNEQFF

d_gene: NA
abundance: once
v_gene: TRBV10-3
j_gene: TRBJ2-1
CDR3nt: TGTGCCATCAGTGAGTGGAGAGACCACAATGAGCAGTTCTTC
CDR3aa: CAISEWRDHNEQFF

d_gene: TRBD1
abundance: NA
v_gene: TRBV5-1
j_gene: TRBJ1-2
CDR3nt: TGCGCCAGCAGCCAGACAGGGAACTATGGCTACACCTTC
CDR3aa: CASSQTGNYGYTF

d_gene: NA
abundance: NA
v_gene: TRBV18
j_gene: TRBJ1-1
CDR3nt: TGTGCCAGCTCAAGGGCCGGGACACTGAACACTGAAGCTTTCTTT
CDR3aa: CASSRAGTLNTEAFF

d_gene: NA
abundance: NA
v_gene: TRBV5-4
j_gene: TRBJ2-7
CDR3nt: TGTGCCAGCAGCCCAGAGACTAGCTCCTACGAGCAGTACTTC
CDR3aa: CASSPETSSYEQYF

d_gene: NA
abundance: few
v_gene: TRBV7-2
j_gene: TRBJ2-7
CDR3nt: TGTGCCAGCAGCTCTCCGACAAAACTCTACGAGCAGTACTTC
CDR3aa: CASSSPTKLYEQYF

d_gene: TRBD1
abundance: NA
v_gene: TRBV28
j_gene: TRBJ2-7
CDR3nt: TGTGCCAGCAGTTTATCGGGACAGGGGGCTGGCGAGCAGTACTTC
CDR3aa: CASSLSGQGAGEQYF